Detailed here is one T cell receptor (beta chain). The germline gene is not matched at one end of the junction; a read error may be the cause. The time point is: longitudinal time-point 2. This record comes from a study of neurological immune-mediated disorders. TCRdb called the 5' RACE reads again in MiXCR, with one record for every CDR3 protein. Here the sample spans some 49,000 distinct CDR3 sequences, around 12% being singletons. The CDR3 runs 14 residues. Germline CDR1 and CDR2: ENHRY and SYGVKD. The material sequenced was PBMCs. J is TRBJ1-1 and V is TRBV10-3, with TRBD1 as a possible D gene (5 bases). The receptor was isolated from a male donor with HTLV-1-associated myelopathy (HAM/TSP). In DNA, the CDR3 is TGTGCCATCAGTGAGCCTCCAGGGAACTCTGAAGCTTCCTTT. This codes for CAISEPPGNSEASF.